The 7 T cell receptor beta chains presented below share a single source sample, sequenced in a study of CD8+ T cells in alopecia areata. cDNA serving as the sequencing template came from extracted, reverse transcribed RNA. Libraries were prepared by immunoSEQ multiplex PCR; TCRdb keeps only in-frame clonotypes and omits some of them. This table holds just over 150,000 clones, approximately 53% found once. The source was CD8+ T cells sorted from blood, collected at week 0. The receptors derive from a human donor with alopecia areata.

CDR3 in amino acids: CASSPLSLNTEAFF. The CDR3 DNA follows: TGTGCCAGCAGCCCCCTATCTCTGAACACTGAAGCTTTCTTT. This rearrangement joins TRBV9 to TRBJ1-1; D unresolved. Germline loops: CDR1 SGDLS, CDR2 YYNGEE. The CDR3 is made up of 14 amino acids. Trimming stripped 4 bases from V and 0 bases from J, with 10 bases between.

DNA for the CDR3: TGTGCCAGCAGTATTCCCGGCAGGGGGGACTACGAGCAGTACTTC. This encodes CASSIPGRGDYEQYF. The V and J genes are TRBV7-9 and TRBJ2-7, with D possibly matching TRBD1 (7 bases). Trimming took 6 bases from V and 3 from J, leaving 18 bases between them. CDR3 length: 15 amino acids. Germline CDR1 reads SEHNR; CDR2 reads FQNEAQ (reference sequence).

J is TRBJ1-2 and V is TRBV7-9; no definite D call. CDR1 and CDR2 from the germline V gene are SEHNR and FQNEAQ (reference sequence). This CDR3 contains 14 residues. Trimming removed 6 bases at V and 3 bases at J, with 14 bases between. The DNA of the CDR3 is TGTGCCAGCAGGCGACCGAGGGAGCACTATGGCTACACCTTC. It specifies CASRRPREHYGYTF. Full variable domain (missing parts from reference TRBV7-9 and TRBJ1-2): DTGVSQNPRHKITKRGQNVTFRCDPISEHNRLYWYRQTLGQGPEFLTYFQNEAQLEKSRLLSDRFSAERPKGSFSTLEIQRTEQGDSAMYLCASRRPREHYGYTFGSGTRLTVV.

The V call is TRBV6-5, the J call TRBJ2-1; D gene unclear. Per the germline V gene, CDR1 is MNHEY and CDR2 is SVGAGI. This CDR3 has 9 amino acids. Trimming pared 9 bases from V and 10 bases from J, leaving 7 bases between. The CDR3 nucleotides are TGTGCCAGACTAAAGGAGCAGTTCTTC. Its protein is CARLKEQFF.

This chain connects TRBV9 to TRBJ2-5; 7 nucleotides align to TRBD2. Germline CDR1 SGDLS, CDR2 YYNGEE. This CDR3 contains 14 residues. V shed 4 bases and J 4 bases; nucleotides not matched to a gene: 7. CDR3 in DNA: TGTGCCAGCAGCCCAGGACTAGATGGAGAGACCCAGTACTTC. Encoded protein: CASSPGLDGETQYF.

This clone has more than one count but fewer than ten. The chain uses TRBV28 and TRBJ2-7, with TRBD2 as a possible D gene (5 bases). The CDR3 consists of 14 residues. V lost 2 bases and J 0 bases, leaving 8 bases between the germline ends. The germline V gene encodes CDR1 MDHEN and CDR2 SYDVKM. This chain's CDR3 is CASSLHGNSYEQYF. The CDR3 DNA reads as TGTGCCAGCAGTTTACACGGGAACTCCTACGAGCAGTACTTC. Combining the CDR3 with reference TRBV28 and TRBJ2-7 gives the whole variable domain DVKVTQSSRYLVKRTGEKVFLECVQDMDHENMFWYRQDPGLGLRLIYFSYDVKMKEKGDIPEGYSVSREKKERFSLILESASTNQTSMYLCASSLHGNSYEQYFGPGTRLTVT.

By its share, this clone is medium-sized. V is TRBV7-9 and J is TRBJ1-2; TRBD1 aligns across 9 bases. V lost 7 bases, J lost 4 bases, and 7 bases stayed unmatched. The CDR3 sequence is 14 residues long. Per the germline V gene, CDR1 is SEHNR and CDR2 is FQNEAQ (reference sequence). In nucleotides, the CDR3 is TGTGCCAGCAATCAAGGGACAGGGAGCTATGGCTACACCTTC. This sequence encodes CASNQGTGSYGYTF.